Listed here are 26 T cell receptor beta chains from one sample, sequenced in a study of blood T cells in healthy people across ages. The second PCR ran about 6 to 11 cycles with a sample-barcoded 5' primer and J-beta primers. One entry per CDR3 protein, called by TCRdb with MiXCR from the 5' RACE reads. This table has more than 650,000 distinct CDR3 sequences, roughly 53% appearing once. Sequencing was done on a sample of blood. These receptors were collected from a man older than 75 in good health.

This chain uses TRBV7-3 with TRBJ2-3; TRBD1 or TRBD2 may be the D gene (6 bases each). The CDR3 is 15 amino acids. V was pared by 3 bases and J by 5 bases, with 15 bases between. Germline loops: CDR1 SGHTA, CDR2 FQGTGA. CDR3 sequence (DNA): TGTGCCAGCAGCTTCAAAGGGGGGTCGATAGATACGCAGTATTTT. Amino acids: CASSFKGGSIDTQYF.

V gene TRBV5-1 combines with J gene TRBJ2-7; no reliable D call. The CDR3 runs to 16 residues. Germline V gives CDR1 SGHRS, CDR2 YFSETQ. V was pared by 0 bases and J by 2 bases, with 15 bases between. The CDR3 protein is CASSLVPIRATYEQYF. The CDR3 region has the DNA TGCGCCAGCAGCTTGGTCCCTATTAGGGCAACCTACGAGCAGTACTTC.

The chain couples TRBV6-1 to TRBJ2-7; 8 bases agree with TRBD1. The ends lost 4 bases at V and 2 bases at J; junction bases unmatched: 4. This CDR3 comprises 14 residues. Looked up from germline, CDR1 is MNHNS and CDR2 is SASEGT. In nucleotides, the CDR3 is TGTGCCAGCAGTGCGGCGACAGGGGCCTACGAGCAGTACTTC. Its protein product is CASSAATGAYEQYF.

This chain uses TRBV7-9 with TRBJ2-3; 14 nucleotides match TRBD2. The CDR3 contains 18 residues. After removal of 2 bases from V and 2 bases from J, the junction contained 6 bases not matched to a gene. Germline V gene data show CDR1 as SEHNR and CDR2 as FQNEAQ (reference sequence). The CDR3 DNA sequence: TGTGCCAGCAGCTTACGGCGACTAGCGGGAGGGTTCACAGATACGCAGTATTTT. Translation gives CASSLRRLAGGFTDTQYF. Based on the CDR3 plus reference TRBV7-9 and TRBJ2-3, the full variable domain is DTGVSQNPRHKITKRGQNVTFRCDPISEHNRLYWYRQTLGQGPEFLTYFQNEAQLEKSRLLSDRFSAERPKGSFSTLEIQRTEQGDSAMYLCASSLRRLAGGFTDTQYFGPGTRLTVL.

The CDR3 sequence: CASRQGWETQYF. In DNA form, the CDR3 reads TGTGCCAGCAGACAGGGGTGGGAGACCCAGTACTTC. V gene TRBV2 combines with J gene TRBJ2-5, with 7 bases identical to TRBD1. J was trimmed by 5 bases and V by 6 bases; bases with no gene match: 3. The CDR3 runs to 12 residues. The germline CDR1 and CDR2 sequences are SNHLY and FYNNEI.

CDR3 sequence reads: CSASPLTATSGNLNEQFF. CDR3 coding DNA: TGCAGTGCCTCCCCCCTTACGGCTACTAGCGGAAACCTCAATGAGCAGTTCTTC. The rearrangement uses TRBV20-1 and TRBJ2-1; TRBD2 aligns across 8 bases. The CDR3 extends over 18 amino acids. The germline V gene has CDR1 DFQATT and CDR2 SNEGSKA (reference sequence). V lost 6 bases and J lost 6; bases outside the gene matches: 22.

On this clonotype itself: Germline and junction disagree at one end, which may indicate a read error. This chain links TRBV4-2 with TRBJ2-1; TRBD2 is a possible D gene (6 bases). This CDR3 has 16 amino acids. Germline CDR1 and CDR2: LGHNA and YNFKEQ. The CDR3 loop is CACSQTRTTPYNEQFF. CDR3 DNA sequence: TGTGCCTGCAGCCAGACTAGGACTACGCCCTACAATGAGCAGTTCTTC.

The chain is built from TRBV7-8 and TRBJ2-7; 7 nucleotides line up with TRBD2. The CDR3 extends over 14 amino acids. CDR1 is SGHVS and CDR2 is FQNEAQ in the germline V gene. The V segment lost 3 bases and the J segment 6 bases; nucleotides outside the gene matches: 8. The CDR3 region has the DNA TGTGCCAGCAGCTTCCCCGGGAGGATGTCCGAGCAGTACTTC. Protein product: CASSFPGRMSEQYF.

The chain combines TRBV29-1 with TRBJ2-1, with D unclear. This CDR3 comprises 14 residues. Germline CDR1 reads SQVTM; CDR2 reads ANQGSEA. V gave up 6 bases and J gave up 0 bases, with 12 bases separating them. The CDR3 DNA follows: TGCAGCGTGGTTAGCCGCAGCTCCTACAATGAGCAGTTCTTC. Its protein is CSVVSRSSYNEQFF.

This clonotype occurred a few times. This chain connects TRBV24-1 to TRBJ1-2; D gene uncertain. The V gene lost 3 bases and the J gene lost 8 bases, with 6 bases spanning the gap. The CDR3 sequence is 11 residues long. Germline assignment: CDR1 KGHDR and CDR2 SFDVKD. Here the CDR3 reads CATSDDFGYTF. The CDR3 DNA reads TGTGCCACCAGTGATGACTTCGGCTACACCTTC.

The rearrangement joins TRBV9 to TRBJ2-5; D tentatively reads TRBD1 or TRBD2 (5 bases each). CDR1 SGDLS and CDR2 YYNGEE come from the germline V gene. The CDR3 contains 14 residues. Trimming pared 0 bases from V and 5 bases from J, leaving 11 bases between. CDR3 sequence: CASSVGGTRETQYF. CDR3 bases: TGTGCCAGCAGCGTAGGAGGGACGCGGGAGACCCAGTACTTC.

This chain connects TRBV12-3 or TRBV12-4 to TRBJ2-1, with 12 bases aligning to TRBD2. With 5 bases clipped from V and 6 bases from J, the junction kept 5 bases outside the gene matches. This CDR3 contains 15 residues. The CDR3 bases are TGTGCCAGCAGTCTCCTAGCGGGAGGGACCAATGAGCAGTTCTTC. Protein sequence: CASSLLAGGTNEQFF.

The gene calls are TRBV30 and TRBJ1-4; possible D gene TRBD1, 6 bases. In germline, CDR1 is GTSNPN, CDR2 SVGIG (reference sequence). The CDR3 totals 14 residues. Deletions cut 3 bases from V and 7 bases from J, with 15 bases between. CDR3 coding DNA: TGTGCCTGGAGCGGGGGCGGTCTCGGTGAAAAACTGTTTTTT. Its protein product is CAWSGGGLGEKLFF.

This sequence joins TRBV3-1 and TRBJ2-3; 13 nucleotides line up with TRBD2. Germline V gives CDR1 LGHDT, CDR2 YNNKEL (reference sequence). The CDR3 spans 16 residues. The V and J ends lost 5 bases and 14 bases, in that order; junction bases with no gene match: 16. CDR3 sequence reads: CASSTTSGRAPRYAYF. Written as DNA, the CDR3 is TGTGCCAGCAGCACCACTAGCGGGAGGGCCCCCAGATACGCGTATTTT.

This clonotype was seen once. The rearrangement links TRBV27 to TRBJ1-2; a possible D gene is TRBD1 (6 bases). The ends were cut back, 3 bases at V and 6 bases at J, with 14 bases in the middle. Germline values: CDR1 MNHEY, CDR2 SMNVEV (reference sequence). The CDR3 runs to 14 residues. In DNA, the CDR3 is TGTGCCAGCAGTTTTACAGGGTGGGCGGATGGCTACACCTTC. It yields the protein CASSFTGWADGYTF.

This clonotype was found once. The CDR3 sequence: CASSFASPGNEQYF. The CDR3 bases are TGTGCCAGCAGCTTCGCGTCCCCAGGGAACGAGCAGTACTTC. The chain recombines TRBV7-9 with TRBJ2-7, with D possibly matching TRBD1 (5 bases). Trimming cost V 3 bases and J 5 bases, with 14 bases left between them. Germline CDR1 SEHNR, CDR2 FQNEAQ (reference sequence). The CDR3 is made up of 14 amino acids. The full variable domain, rest sourced from reference TRBV7-9 and TRBJ2-7, is DTGVSQNPRHKITKRGQNVTFRCDPISEHNRLYWYRQTLGQGPEFLTYFQNEAQLEKSRLLSDRFSAERPKGSFSTLEIQRTEQGDSAMYLCASSFASPGNEQYFGPGTRLTVT.

This clonotype appeared a few times. The chain combines TRBV20-1 with TRBJ1-2; 8 bases align to TRBD1. This CDR3 has 12 amino acids. V trimming: 4 bases; J trimming: 4 bases; junction bases outside the gene matches: 2. The germline V gene has CDR1 DFQATT and CDR2 SNEGSKA (reference sequence). The CDR3 sequence: CSATQGAYGYTF. DNA of the CDR3: TGCAGTGCTACCCAGGGGGCCTATGGCTACACCTTC.

The chain joins TRBV2 to TRBJ2-2, with D perhaps TRBD2 (6 bases). Germline V CDR1 and CDR2: SNHLY, FYNNEI. V was trimmed by 8 bases and J by 4 bases, leaving 14 bases between them. The CDR3 has 14 residues. The CDR3 region has the DNA TGTGCCAGCGTATCGGGAGTGGTCACCGGGGAGCTGTTTTTT. Translation gives CASVSGVVTGELFF.

The chain uses TRBV20-1 and TRBJ1-4; a possible D gene is TRBD1 (5 bases). Germline CDR1 is DFQATT and CDR2 is SNEGSKA (reference sequence). There are 14 residues in the CDR3. The V and J ends lost 1 base and 3 bases respectively, with 9 bases between them. The DNA for the CDR3 is TGCAGTGCTAGAGTCACAGGACCTAATGAAAAACTGTTTTTT. This encodes CSARVTGPNEKLFF.

This clonotype was detected a few times. The genes are TRBV6-5 and TRBJ2-2; unclear D gene. Per germline, CDR1 MNHEY and CDR2 SVGAGI. CDR3 size: 13 residues. Trimming removed 2 bases at V and 6 bases at J, with 7 bases between. As DNA, the CDR3 is TGTGCCAGCAGTTACCGACCCGCCGGGGAGCTGTTTTTT. Amino acid sequence: CASSYRPAGELFF.

The chain carries TRBV27 and TRBJ1-1; TRBD1 matches at 10 bases. J lost 6 bases, V lost 4 bases, and 8 bases had no gene match. The CDR3 length is 15 residues. Germline lookup yields CDR1 MNHEY and CDR2 SMNVEV (reference sequence). The CDR3 sequence: CASSSPGQGIPEAFF. CDR3 sequence (DNA): TGTGCCAGCAGTTCACCGGGACAGGGGATCCCTGAAGCTTTCTTT.

This clonotype occurred a few times. The CDR3 spells CSARTSGSGEQFF. The DNA for the CDR3 is TGCAGTGCTAGGACTAGCGGGAGTGGGGAGCAGTTCTTC. V is TRBV20-1 and J is TRBJ2-1, with 12 bases matching TRBD2. The CDR3 is 13 residues long. Germline lookup yields CDR1 DFQATT and CDR2 SNEGSKA (reference sequence). V lost 3 bases, J lost 10 bases, and 4 bases stayed unmatched.

This chain links TRBV10-3 with TRBJ2-3; D is undetermined. The CDR3 is 13 residues long. The V gene lost 1 base and the J gene lost 5 bases, with 7 bases spanning the gap. CDR1 ENHRY and CDR2 SYGVKD come from the germline V gene. The DNA for the CDR3 is TGTGCCATCAGTGAGTTGAGCCAAGATACGCAGTATTTT. It is translated as CAISELSQDTQYF.

This clonotype has a single count. The rearrangement uses TRBV29-1 and TRBJ2-7, with a possible D match to TRBD2 (6 bases). V was clipped by 0 bases and J by 7 bases, with 19 bases between them. Germline values: CDR1 SQVTM, CDR2 ANQGSEA. The CDR3 is 15 amino acids. The CDR3 spells CSVEDTATRYNEQYF. The CDR3 bases are TGCAGCGTTGAAGATACAGCGACTAGGTACAATGAGCAGTACTTC.

The J gene is TRBJ2-7, the V gene TRBV10-2; possible D gene TRBD2, 5 bases. Germline CDR1 and CDR2: WSHSY and SAAADI. Trimming pared 2 bases from V and 6 bases from J, leaving 17 bases between. The CDR3 extends over 15 amino acids. Here the CDR3 DNA reads TGCGCCAGCAGTGAGCGTAGGTCGCCGGCGGGCGAGCAGTACTTC. Its translation: CASSERRSPAGEQYF.

This clonotype was detected only a few times. This chain connects TRBV12-3 or TRBV12-4 to TRBJ2-1; possibly TRBD1 or TRBD2 for D (5 bases each). The CDR3 spans 15 residues. The ends were cut back, 5 bases at V and 3 bases at J, with 14 bases in the middle. The CDR3 loop is CASSETGTVYNEQFF. CDR3 bases: TGTGCCAGCAGTGAAACCGGGACCGTCTACAATGAGCAGTTCTTC.